This T cell receptor beta chain was documented in a study of PD-1 blockade in classical Hodgkin lymphoma (dated by TCRdb to between 2020 and 2021). In terms of the full investigation: Nivolumab dosing was 3 mg/kg intravenously every 2 weeks, continuing until either disease progression or unacceptable toxicity. To define a peripheral blood immune signature of response to PD-1 blockade in classical Hodgkin lymphoma, the study combined TCR beta sequencing with CyTOF. On the study overall, not on this receptor specifically: Lower diversity was observed in patients in whom nivolumab was started less than 1 year after ASCT, and these patients were excluded from later analyses so that confounding by immune reconstitution would be avoided. Baseline diversity similar to that of newly diagnosed patients was observed in trial patients achieving complete response, whereas significantly lower diversity was observed in partial responders and progressors. The study covered only a single clinical trial cohort, and the causes of the repertoire differences, possibly disease activity or prior therapy, were still not defined. By C4D1, a significant rise was seen in CD4+ TCR diversity but not in CD8+ TCR diversity (p=0.0027 vs p=0.16), and the rise was most apparent among complete responders (p=0.02). Newly diagnosed patients were reported to have lower baseline TCR diversity than healthy donors, and relapsed/refractory patients were reported to have lower baseline TCR diversity still.

Details on this clone: This clone's antigen is unknown. No base quality values were provided; no much bigger clone lies one nucleotide off.

Taken with the paper, the label for time point translates to: cycle 4 day 1 (C4D1), after less than seven weeks of nivolumab. All trial patients had relapsed after autologous stem cell transplantation, with cohorts A, B and C differing in prior brentuximab vedotin exposure. The trial cohort included 50 to 70 patients with relapsed/refractory classical Hodgkin lymphoma, and each patient had a best overall response of complete response, partial response or progressive disease. Trial patients were treated with single-agent nivolumab in the multi-cohort phase II CheckMate 205 trial. Best overall response was determined by an independent review committee according to the 2007 International Working Group response criteria. PBMCs from the trial were collected at three points: immediately before nivolumab initiation (C1D1), and during therapy at cycle 2 day 1 and cycle 4 day 1. Peripheral blood was collected in 8 mL Vacutainer Cell Preparation Tubes, from which PBMCs were isolated by centrifugation and then cryopreserved.

The germline V gene (reference sequence) gives CDR1 as MNHEY and CDR2 as SMNVEV. The CDR3 holds 14 amino acids from the cysteine to the phenylalanine. Only the CDR3 DNA is retained, 42 bases long and in frame from the first base. V drops 2 bases and J drops 3 bases, leaving 11 bases in between. The Qiagen DNeasy kit was used to extract genomic DNA from unsorted PBMCs and from the negatively selected CD4+ and CD8+ fractions. Using primers that anneal to V and J segments, immunoSEQ multiplex PCR amplified the TCR beta CDR3 regions. A synthetic immune receptor repertoire was used to minimize amplification bias, and any remaining bias was removed computationally after sequencing. The original methods were these. Repertoire diversity was quantified as the Shannon entropy index using custom Python scripts. The unsorted, CD4+ and CD8+ repertoires were each analyzed separately, with the exception of combined analyses, where CD4+ and CD8+ sequences were merged in silico. Clonal expansion was defined as at least a 2-fold frequency increase after treatment relative to C1D1, with a pseudocount of 0.5 for undetected baseline clones. Singleton clones were defined as clones with 0 or 1 copy at C1D1, and non-singleton clones were defined as clones with 2 or more copies. Clones expanded in unsorted samples were annotated as CD4+, CD8+ or unknown by matching protein sequences in sorted samples from the same patient. Wilcoxon tests were applied to paired samples to test diversity changes from C1D1 to C4D1. Imported from immuneACCESS, the table was reduced by TCRdb to in-frame sequences with V and J called. These copies leave out some clones; in studies compared against another copy, an unresolved V gene accounts for under half, and the cause of the remainder is not known. V and J calls plus clone size are reproduced from that table; the DNA served to infer D and trimming. The sample table shows around 19,000 clones, and approximately 80% are seen once. More than 5.5% of the sample is held by the ten biggest clonotypes.

The sample consisted of peripheral blood mononuclear cells (PBMCs), taken before the fourth cycle of nivolumab. This TCR was recovered from a human donor with classical Hodgkin lymphoma. The sequence joins TRBV27 to TRBJ2-7, and perhaps TRBD1 as D gene, on 6 matching bases. CDR3 loop: CASSLRDNHYEQYF. The DNA is TGTGCCAGCAGTTTACGGGACAACCACTACGAGCAGTACTTC.